This T cell receptor (beta chain) appears in the sequencing data of a study of response to subunit inactivated influenza vaccine (dated by TCRdb to 2016 to 2018). In terms of the full investigation: Deep quantitative profiling of the T cell receptor repertoire was used in the study to follow responses to a trivalent subunit inactivated influenza vaccine.

This clonotype has just a few counts. This receptor's antigen is unknown. Qualities for individual bases were not recorded, and no much larger clone is one base off. Broad study findings and their caveats: The authors proposed that each seasonal influenza vaccination may bring in only a limited number of new T cells.

Libraries were made using RT-PCR. This sample was sequenced with an Illumina HiSeq 2500. TCRdb reprocessing: public reads trimmed at Q25 with fastp, clones called with MiXCR, in-frame beta chains kept. Rows matching on CDR3 protein sequence are summarized as one entry with the most common DNA and genes. For this sample there are about 180,000 distinct CDR3 sequences; around 9% appear just once. The ten largest clonotypes hold about 11% of the sample. V is pared back by 5 bases and J by 4 bases, with 12 bases lying between the germline termini. The CDR3 runs 13 amino acids, cysteine and phenylalanine included. CDR3 DNA only is kept here, 39 bases in frame from base 1. From the germline V gene, CDR1 is MNHEY and CDR2 is SVGEGT.

The TCR was taken from a man aged 50-60 years who received an inactivated influenza vaccine. Donor details come from another sample of the same person, matched by shared clones. The chain couples TRBV6-2 or TRBV6-3 to TRBJ2-7, with the D gene not clear enough to name. Sequencing used non-naive T cells sorted from PBMCs, obtained on the day of vaccination. The intended sense of this specimen's cell subset or site label: memory T cell fraction. CDR3 reads: CASSPGDSYEQYF. The sequenced DNA: TGTGCCAGCAGTCCAGGCGACTCTTACGAGCAGTACTTC.